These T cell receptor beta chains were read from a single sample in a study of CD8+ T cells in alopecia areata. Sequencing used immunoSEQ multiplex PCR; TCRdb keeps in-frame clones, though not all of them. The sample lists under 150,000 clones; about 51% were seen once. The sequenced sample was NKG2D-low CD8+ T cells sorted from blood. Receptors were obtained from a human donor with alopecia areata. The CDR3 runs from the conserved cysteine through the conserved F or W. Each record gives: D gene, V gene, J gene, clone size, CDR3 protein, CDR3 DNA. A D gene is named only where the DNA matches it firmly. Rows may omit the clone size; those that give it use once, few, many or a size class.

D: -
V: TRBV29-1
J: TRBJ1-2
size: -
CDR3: CSAPDPLYGYTF
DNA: TGCAGCGCCCCCGACCCTTTGTATGGCTACACCTTC

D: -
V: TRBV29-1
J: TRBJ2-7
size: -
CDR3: CSVVVASSYEQYF
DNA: TGCAGCGTTGTTGTCGCCTCCTCCTACGAGCAGTACTTC

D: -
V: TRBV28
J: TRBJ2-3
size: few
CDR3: CASRRLLIPTDTQYF
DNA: TGTGCCAGCAGGAGGCTCCTCATACCCACAGATACGCAGTATTTT

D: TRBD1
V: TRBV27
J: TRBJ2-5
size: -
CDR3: CASSPGTGVETQYF
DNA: TGTGCCAGCAGTCCCGGGACAGGGGTGGAGACCCAGTACTTC

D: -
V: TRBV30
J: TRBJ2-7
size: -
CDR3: CAWSSGSEQYF
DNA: TGTGCCTGGAGCTCCGGATCCGAGCAGTACTTC

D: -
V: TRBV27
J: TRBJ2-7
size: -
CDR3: CASSSHVEALINF
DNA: TGTGCCAGCAGTTCTCACGTTGAAGCTTTAATCAACTTC

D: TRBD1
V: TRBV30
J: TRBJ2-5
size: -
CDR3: CAWSGPGGEETQYF
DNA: TGTGCCTGGAGTGGACCAGGGGGCGAAGAGACCCAGTACTTC

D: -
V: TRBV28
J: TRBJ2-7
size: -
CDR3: CASRSRVESYEQYF
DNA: TGTGCCAGCAGATCCAGGGTAGAATCCTACGAGCAGTACTTC

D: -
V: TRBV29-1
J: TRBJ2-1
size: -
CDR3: CSVRKWGDLDNEQFF
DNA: TGCAGCGTTCGAAAGTGGGGGGACTTAGACAATGAGCAGTTCTTC

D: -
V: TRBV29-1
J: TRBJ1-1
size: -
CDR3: CSVERMNTEAFF
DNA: TGCAGCGTTGAACGGATGAACACTGAAGCTTTCTTT

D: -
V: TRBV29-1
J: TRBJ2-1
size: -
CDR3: CSVDVPEVDEQFF
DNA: TGCAGCGTTGACGTTCCCGAGGTGGATGAGCAGTTCTTC